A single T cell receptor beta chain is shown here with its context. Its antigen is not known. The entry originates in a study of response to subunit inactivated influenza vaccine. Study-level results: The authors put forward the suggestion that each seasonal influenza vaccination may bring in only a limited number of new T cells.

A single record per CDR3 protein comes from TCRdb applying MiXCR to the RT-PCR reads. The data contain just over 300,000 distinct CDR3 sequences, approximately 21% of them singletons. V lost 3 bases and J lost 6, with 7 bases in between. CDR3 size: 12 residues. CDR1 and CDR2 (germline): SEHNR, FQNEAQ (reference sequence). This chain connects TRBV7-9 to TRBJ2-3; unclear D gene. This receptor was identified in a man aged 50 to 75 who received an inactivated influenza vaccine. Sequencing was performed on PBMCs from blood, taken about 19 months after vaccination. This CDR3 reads CASSFVGDTQYF. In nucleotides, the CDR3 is TGTGCCAGCAGCTTCGTCGGGGATACGCAGTATTTT.